This T cell receptor beta chain was profiled in a study of T cells in Graves' hyperthyroidism and ophthalmopathy. The overall study: The initial diagnosis was the point when peripheral blood was collected, ahead of any treatment. Study findings and constraints: In blood, most of the thyroid clonotypes expanded above 0.001 were also present.

CDR1 and CDR2 (germline): SGHVS, FQNEAQ. The CDR3 contains 14 residues. V was clipped by 6 bases and J by 8 bases, with 16 bases between them. This clonotype was counted at least ten times. Its target is not known. From RNA transcripts, TCR beta CDR3 regions were amplified. A first-round RT-PCR of the TCR CDR3 used the HTBI primer set. TCRdb called the multiplex PCR reads again in MiXCR, with one record for every CDR3 protein. The sample includes hundreds of thousands of distinct CDR3 sequences, 11% to 15% seen only once; the top ten take approximately 10%. Researchers defined stable Graves' hyperthyroidism as no ophthalmopathy progression within 18 months. The authors took PBMCs from 10 ml fresh peripheral blood.

The clonotype was recovered from a woman between 18 and 30 years old with Graves' hyperthyroidism. This rearrangement joins TRBV7-8 to TRBJ1-4, with TRBD1 as a possible D gene (6 bases). The sample was blood. CDR3 loop: CASSRTARYEKLFF. As DNA, the CDR3 is TGTGCCAGCAGTCGGACAGCCCGGTACGAAAAACTGTTTTTT. Full variable domain (remainder filled in from reference TRBV7-8 and TRBJ1-4): GAGVSQSPRYKVAKRGQDVALRCDPISGHVSLFWYQQALGQGPEFLTYFQNEAQLDKSGLPSDRFFAERPEGSVSTLKIQRTQQEDSAVYLCASSRTARYEKLFFGSGTQLSVL.